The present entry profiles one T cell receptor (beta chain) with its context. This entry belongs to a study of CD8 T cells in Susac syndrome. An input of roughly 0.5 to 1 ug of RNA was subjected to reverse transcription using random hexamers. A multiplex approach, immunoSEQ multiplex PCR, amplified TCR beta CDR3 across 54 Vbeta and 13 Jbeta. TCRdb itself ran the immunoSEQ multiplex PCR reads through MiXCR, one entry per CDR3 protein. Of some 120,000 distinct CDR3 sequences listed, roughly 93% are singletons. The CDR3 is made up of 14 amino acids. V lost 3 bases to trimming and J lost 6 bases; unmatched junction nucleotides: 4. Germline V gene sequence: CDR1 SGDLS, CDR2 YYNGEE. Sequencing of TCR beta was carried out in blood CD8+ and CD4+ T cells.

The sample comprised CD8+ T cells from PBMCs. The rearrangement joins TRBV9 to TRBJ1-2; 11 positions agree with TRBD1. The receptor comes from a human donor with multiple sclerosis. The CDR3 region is CASSDGTGGDGYTF. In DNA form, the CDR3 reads TGTGCCAGCAGCGATGGGACAGGGGGTGATGGCTACACCTTC.